Shown below are 14 T cell receptor beta chains from a single sample sequenced in a study of patients and donors after allogeneic stem cell transplantation. TCRdb re-analysed the RT-PCR reads in MiXCR, keeping a single row per CDR3 protein. The sample consists of about 160,000 distinct CDR3 sequences, about a third of them appearing once. What was sequenced was blood, either unsorted or a sorted T cell fraction (not recorded which). The source of these receptors is a human donor who was either an allogeneic HSCT recipient or a stem cell or donor lymphocyte infusion donor (not recorded which). It is not recorded whose cells these are; they may come from a transplant donor.

The table lists this clonotype with a few counts. The rearrangement links TRBV20-1 to TRBJ1-2; perhaps TRBD1 as D (6 bases). The V end lost 1 base, the J end lost 4 bases, and 16 bases lay between the germline ends. CDR1 and CDR2 (germline): DFQATT, SNEGSKA (reference sequence). CDR3 size: 15 residues. The CDR3 sequence: CSARGRDTGAYGYTF. The CDR3 DNA is TGCAGTGCTAGAGGCCGGGACACCGGGGCCTATGGCTACACCTTC.

This clonotype was seen a few times. V gene TRBV6-5 combines with J gene TRBJ2-7; D is perhaps TRBD2 (6 bases). The CDR3 runs 14 residues. Trimming stripped 6 bases from V and 3 bases from J, with 15 bases between. From germline, CDR1 is MNHEY and CDR2 SVGAGI. CDR3 in amino acids: CASRRAGPDYEQYV. In nucleotides, the CDR3 is TGTGCCAGCAGACGAGCGGGCCCCGACTACGAGCAGTACGTC.

This chain connects TRBV12-3 or TRBV12-4 to TRBJ1-2; D might be TRBD1 (5 bases). CDR3 size: 15 residues. Trimming shortened V by 6 bases and J by 0 bases, and 14 bases separated the two germline ends. The chain's CDR3 is CASSRPGQANYGYTF. The CDR3 DNA follows: TGTGCCAGCAGCCGACCCGGACAAGCTAACTATGGCTACACCTTC.

This clonotype was observed once. In DNA form, the CDR3 reads TGTGCCAGCAGCCCCTTCGCCACCCTTGGGGAGACCCAGTACTTC. Protein product: CASSPFATLGETQYF. V gene TRBV7-9 combines with J gene TRBJ2-5; D ambiguous. The CDR3 length is 15 residues. Germline V gene sequence: CDR1 SEHNR, CDR2 FQNEAQ (reference sequence). Trimming shortened V by 5 bases and J by 5 bases, and 18 bases separated the two germline ends.

The chain links TRBV2 to TRBJ1-1, with D tentatively TRBD1 (6 bases). CDR1 is SNHLY and CDR2 is FYNNEI in the germline V gene. Trimming took off 4 bases at V and 3 bases at J, with 18 bases between the two ends. This CDR3 spans 16 amino acids. The CDR3 protein is CASSGQEKASDTEAFF. The CDR3 region has the DNA TGTGCCAGCAGTGGACAGGAGAAGGCTTCGGACACTGAAGCTTTCTTT.

This rearrangement joins TRBV7-2 to TRBJ1-1; D possibly corresponds to TRBD1 (6 bases). The CDR3 runs to 14 residues. Per the germline V gene, CDR1 is SGHTA and CDR2 is FQGNSA. V dropped 3 bases and J dropped 12 bases, with 20 bases sitting between them. As DNA, the CDR3 is TGTGCCAGCAGCTTTTCCTCACAGGGCTTCCTGACTTTCTTT. Translation: CASSFSSQGFLTFF.

The chain joins TRBV6-1 to TRBJ1-2; no firm D call. Trimming took off 1 base at V and 4 bases at J, with 13 bases between the two ends. The CDR3 runs to 15 residues. The germline CDR1 and CDR2 sequences are MNHNS and SASEGT. CDR3 coding DNA: TGTGCCAGCAGTGAAGTTTCCCGGGGAAGCTATGGCTACACCTTC. As protein: CASSEVSRGSYGYTF.

This clonotype was seen a few times. The chain links TRBV11-1 to TRBJ1-4, with D possibly matching TRBD1 (6 bases). The CDR3 runs to 13 residues. The V gene's germline CDR1 is SGHAT and CDR2 FQDESV (reference sequence). Trimming removed 2 bases at V and 8 bases at J, with 9 bases between. For the CDR3, the DNA is TGTGCCAGCAGCTTACAGGGGCGGGAAAAACTGTTTTTT. As protein: CASSLQGREKLFF.

The rearrangement joins TRBV7-6 to TRBJ1-4; 7 positions agree with TRBD1. Germline assignment: CDR1 SGHVS and CDR2 FNYEAQ. V shed 4 bases and J 4 bases; nucleotides not matched to a gene: 3. The CDR3 contains 14 residues. CDR3 in DNA: TGTGCCAGCAGCTCGACAGGGATTAATGAAAAACTGTTTTTT. Translated: CASSSTGINEKLFF.

The chain uses TRBV10-3 and TRBJ2-7; possibly TRBD2 for D (6 bases). The CDR3 extends over 13 amino acids. Between the trimmed V and J ends, which lost 2 bases and 3 bases, there was a span of 8 bases. Germline assignment: CDR1 ENHRY and CDR2 SYGVKD. The DNA for the CDR3 is TGTGCCATCAGTGAGGGGGAGGACTACGAGCAGTACGTC. The encoded protein is CAISEGEDYEQYV.

This rearrangement joins TRBV20-1 to TRBJ2-7, with TRBD2 identical over 10 bases. J was trimmed by 3 bases and V by 1 base; bases with no gene match: 3. This CDR3 comprises 14 residues. Germline V lookup: CDR1 DFQATT, CDR2 SNEGSKA (reference sequence). The CDR3 protein is CSARGLAGVYEQYV. Written as DNA, the CDR3 is TGCAGTGCTAGAGGGCTAGCGGGGGTCTACGAGCAGTACGTC.

This clonotype turned up a few times. The J gene is TRBJ1-2, the V gene TRBV12-3 or TRBV12-4; D not certain. V gave up 7 bases and J gave up 1 base, with 10 bases separating them. The length of the CDR3 is 13 residues. CDR3 amino acids: CASNQDGNYGYTF. CDR3 nucleotides: TGTGCCAGCAATCAGGACGGTAACTATGGCTACACCTTC.

This clonotype was seen only a few times. The gene calls are TRBV12-3 or TRBV12-4 and TRBJ1-5, with 8 nucleotides matching TRBD1. The CDR3 extends over 13 amino acids. Trimming took 6 bases from V and 6 from J; bases not matched to a gene: 4. The CDR3 here is CASSPDRGQPQHF. The CDR3 DNA follows: TGTGCCAGCAGCCCCGACAGGGGTCAGCCCCAGCATTTT.

This clonotype was seen more than once but under ten times. V and J are TRBV20-1 and TRBJ1-2; a weak D match, TRBD1 (6 bases). Germline V gives CDR1 DFQATT, CDR2 SNEGSKA (reference sequence). V was clipped by 0 bases and J by 8 bases, with 16 bases between them. The CDR3 is 14 residues long. CDR3 amino acids: CSARDRTEGPGYTF. The CDR3 coding sequence is TGCAGTGCTAGAGATCGGACAGAAGGCCCCGGCTACACCTTC.